A single sample is the source of the 10 T cell receptor beta chains below, sequenced in a study of shared clonotypes between healthy human individuals (TCRdb year 2020). Libraries were made using the immunoSEQ multiplex PCR assay. TCRdb retrieved this table from immuneACCESS and kept in-frame rearrangements only. Not all clones are present; in checked studies, unresolved V genes account for under half, and no reason is known for the remainder. The sample table holds over 2,000,000 clones, of which over 85% were seen once. The ten biggest clones cover more than 1.5% of the sample. CD8 naive samples consisted of CD45RO-negative cells that were positively selected for CCR7, yielding a CD45RA+CCR7+ population without TemRA cells. Material: naive CD8+ T cells from PBMCs. What the cell subset or site label conveys for this sample: CD45RA+CCR7+. These TCRs come from a young man in good health. Some clones in this sample may be carry-over from other donors' samples.

The V call is TRBV11-2, the J call TRBJ2-3; no firm D call. Trimming pared 0 bases from V and 0 bases from J, leaving 10 bases between. CDR1 and CDR2 (germline): SGHAT, FQNNGV. The length of the CDR3 is 16 residues. The CDR3 DNA follows: TGTGCCAGCAGCTTAGATCTGACGGCTAGCACAGATACGCAGTATTTT. This gives the protein CASSLDLTASTDTQYF.

This clone was counted once. The chain employs TRBV27 and TRBJ2-3; possible D gene TRBD2, 6 bases. The germline CDR1 and CDR2 sequences are MNHEY and SMNVEV (reference sequence). V was cut by 4 bases and J by 6 bases, with 14 bases left in between. CDR3 length: 14 amino acids. The CDR3 nucleotides are TGTGCCAGCAGTTGGGCGGGAAGGGCGGATACGCAGTATTTT. Translated, it gives CASSWAGRADTQYF.

The gene calls are TRBV9 and TRBJ1-2, with 7 bases matching TRBD1. The CDR3 is 14 amino acids. V gave up 3 bases and J gave up 3 bases; unmatched junction bases: 5. Germline loops: CDR1 SGDLS, CDR2 YYNGEE. Written as DNA, the CDR3 is TGTGCCAGCAGCGGCAGGGGGAAGGACTATGGCTACACCTTC. It specifies CASSGRGKDYGYTF.

V gene TRBV6-5 combines with J gene TRBJ1-3; a possible D gene is TRBD1 (6 bases). This CDR3 is built from 15 residues. V was cut by 2 bases and J by 4 bases, with 12 bases left in between. Germline values: CDR1 MNHEY, CDR2 SVGAGI. This CDR3 reads CASSYGAGVGNTIYF. In DNA, the CDR3 is TGTGCCAGCAGTTACGGGGCAGGGGTAGGAAACACCATATATTTT.

V and J are TRBV27 and TRBJ1-1; tentative D call: TRBD1 (6 bases). The CDR3 has 15 amino acids. CDR1 is MNHEY, CDR2 SMNVEV, per germline (reference sequence). The V and J ends lost 6 bases and 2 bases respectively, with 16 bases between them. This chain's CDR3 is CASSGGRQGNTEAFF. CDR3 sequence (DNA): TGTGCCAGCAGCGGGGGGCGGCAGGGTAACACTGAAGCTTTCTTT.

The chain carries TRBV6-1 and TRBJ2-3; D possibly corresponds to TRBD2 (5 bases). CDR3 size: 18 residues. Germline V lookup: CDR1 MNHNS, CDR2 SASEGT. Trimming removed 3 bases at V and 1 base at J, with 20 bases between. Here the CDR3 DNA reads TGTGCCAGCAGTGAGTTTATTGAGGGCCCAGAGGGCACAGATACGCAGTATTTT. Its translation is CASSEFIEGPEGTDTQYF.

The rearrangement uses TRBV27 and TRBJ1-2; D is perhaps TRBD1 (6 bases). CDR3 length equals 17 residues. Germline V gene lookup returns CDR1 MNHEY and CDR2 SMNVEV (reference sequence). Deletions cut 3 bases from V and 6 bases from J, with 23 bases between. CDR3 protein: CASSLSVGGIIWDGYTF. The DNA of the CDR3 is TGTGCCAGCAGTTTGTCCGTCGGGGGCATCATCTGGGATGGCTACACCTTC.

V gene TRBV7-8 combines with J gene TRBJ2-5; D unresolved. This CDR3 spans 13 amino acids. Germline CDR1 is SGHVS and CDR2 is FQNEAQ. V lost 2 bases and J lost 6, with 10 bases in between. The CDR3 region has the DNA TGTGCCAGCAGCTTAATTTCATCGCAGACCCAGTACTTC. It codes for CASSLISSQTQYF.

This chain's CDR3 is CASSGTDSGNTIYF. The CDR3 DNA reads TGTGCCAGCAGCGGGACAGACTCTGGAAACACCATATATTTT. This sequence joins TRBV9 and TRBJ1-3, with D possibly TRBD1 on 6 matching bases. This CDR3 contains 14 residues. Germline V gene data show CDR1 as SGDLS and CDR2 as YYNGEE. Between the trimmed V and J ends, which lost 3 bases and 0 bases, there was a span of 7 bases.

The chain joins TRBV5-6 to TRBJ2-7; the match to TRBD1 covers 7 bases. Trimming cost V 3 bases and J 2 bases; bases outside gene matches: 8. This CDR3 is 15 amino acids long. Germline-derived CDR1 and CDR2 are SGHDT and YYEEEE. In nucleotides, the CDR3 is TGTGCCAGCAGCTGGGGGACAGAAACTACCTACGAGCAGTACTTC. Translating it yields CASSWGTETTYEQYF.